The clone carrying this T cell receptor (beta chain) has a count of ten or more. Its matching antigen is unknown. The sequenced patients had an expansion of CD8+CD57+ cells seen by flow cytometry. A severe acquired aplastic anemia diagnosis applied to all patients. By the time of blood sampling, patients had still received no therapy. V lost 10 bases to trimming and J lost 8 bases, with 20 bases between them. The length of the CDR3 is 13 residues. Germline lookup yields CDR1 MNHEY and CDR2 SVGAGI. It was genomic DNA that served as the template for profiling TCR beta VDJ and CDR3. TCRdb recomputed calls from the reads with MiXCR, one row per CDR3 protein. The repertoire has a few hundred thousand distinct CDR3 sequences, almost 50% of them found once; the top ten carry less than 20%. This sample was included in a study of CD8+CD57+ T cells in acquired aplastic anemia. Study as a whole: Average DNA yield from sorted CD4+ and CD8+ cells was around 3.2 ug. Study-wide findings and caveats: A set of 25 to 35 CD8+ CDR3 sequences was shared between patients and controls, and these sequences appeared highly expressed in patients.

The receptor was isolated from a human donor with aplastic anemia. Sequenced: sorted CD4+, CD8+, or CD8+CD57+ T cells (not recorded which) from PBMCs. The chain recombines TRBV6-5 with TRBJ1-2; the D gene is possibly TRBD1 (6 bases). CDR3 region: CATSNKGVGGYTF. The CDR3 DNA sequence: TGTGCCACCTCAAACAAGGGGGTTGGAGGCTACACCTTC.